A single sample gave rise to the 14 T cell receptor beta chains below, sequenced in a study of blood T cell repertoires in COVID-19. Generated by immunoSEQ multiplex PCR, the TCRdb table keeps only in-frame clones and is missing some. In the table there are roughly 60,000 clones, roughly four fifths of which are singletons. The sample was peripheral blood. The receptors were gathered from a man aged 80 or over with acute or convalescent COVID-19.

In regard to this clone: A read error may produce the germline difference seen at one junction end. The V and J genes are TRBV7-2 and TRBJ2-5, with TRBD1 matching 7 bases. The CDR3 is 12 amino acids. CDR1 and CDR2 (germline): SGHTA, FQGNSA. The CDR3 nucleotides are TGTGCCAGCAGCTTAGCGACAGGGAGAGCGGACTTC. Its translation is CASSLATGRADF.

In this sample, this clone turned up a few times. The chain couples TRBV5-1 to TRBJ1-6; the D is unclear. From germline, CDR1 is SGHRS and CDR2 YFSETQ. V lost 2 bases and J 6 bases, leaving 6 bases between the germline ends. The CDR3 has 13 amino acids. The CDR3 DNA reads TGCGCCAGCAGCTTACAGAGTAATTCACCCCTCCACTTT. Translated, it gives CASSLQSNSPLHF.

This clone was seen once. Here the CDR3 DNA reads TGTGCCAGTAGACGTGACAGGCGAATCGAGGAAAAACTGTTTTTT. It translates to CASRRDRRIEEKLFF. The V gene is TRBV19, the J gene TRBJ1-4; D perhaps matches TRBD1 (6 bases). Trimming took 6 bases from V and 8 from J, leaving 19 bases between them. Germline CDR1 is LNHDA and CDR2 is SQIVND (reference sequence). CDR3 length: 15 amino acids.

The chain carries TRBV15 and TRBJ1-2; no clear D. From germline, CDR1 is LNHNV and CDR2 YYDKDF (reference sequence). V lost 0 bases, J lost 2 bases, and 13 bases lay in between. The CDR3 consists of 16 residues. The CDR3 region is CATSRENPDLNYGYTF. In DNA form, the CDR3 reads TGTGCCACCAGCAGAGAAAATCCGGACTTAAACTATGGCTACACCTTC.

This clone was counted only a few times. The chain carries TRBV27 and TRBJ2-7; 9 nucleotides align to TRBD2. Germline loops: CDR1 MNHEY, CDR2 SMNVEV (reference sequence). CDR3 length equals 15 residues. V lost 6 bases and J lost 2; bases outside the gene matches: 8. CDR3 residues: CASSVVLAGTYEQYF. The CDR3 bases are TGTGCCAGCAGCGTTGTGCTAGCGGGGACCTACGAGCAGTACTTC.

This chain joins TRBV18 and TRBJ2-7, with 7 positions matching TRBD2. The junction had 6 bases not matched to a gene; V was cut back by 2 bases and J by 2 bases. Germline V gene data show CDR1 as KGHSH and CDR2 as LQKENI. This CDR3 region has 15 residues. The CDR3 reads CASSPFPGTTYEQYF. The CDR3, as DNA: TGTGCCAGCTCACCATTTCCAGGGACTACCTACGAGCAGTACTTC.

The count of this clone is one. The J gene is TRBJ1-2, the V gene TRBV30, with D tentatively TRBD1 (5 bases). Trimming removed 4 bases at V and 5 bases at J, with 14 bases between. Germline V gene sequence: CDR1 GTSNPN, CDR2 SVGIG (reference sequence). The CDR3 runs 13 residues. The CDR3 loop is CAWTPSTEYGYTF. As DNA, the CDR3 is TGTGCCTGGACCCCCTCGACAGAGTATGGCTACACCTTC. The whole variable domain, filled in from reference TRBV30 and TRBJ1-2, reads SQTIHQWPATLVQPVGSPLSLECTVEGTSNPNLYWYRQAAGRGLQLLFYSVGIGQISSEVPQNLSASRPQDRQFILSSKKLLLSDSGFYLCAWTPSTEYGYTFGSGTRLTVV.

V and J are TRBV30 and TRBJ1-2, with D maybe TRBD1 (5 bases). CDR3 length: 15 amino acids. Germline V gene data show CDR1 as GTSNPN and CDR2 as SVGIG (reference sequence). Trimming left V 2 bases short and J 4 bases short, with 17 bases between. The DNA for the CDR3 is TGTGCCTGGAGTACCGGATCGGGGGTAGGCTATGGCTACACCTTC. It is translated as CAWSTGSGVGYGYTF.

The V gene is TRBV5-1, the J gene TRBJ2-3, with a tentative D call TRBD2 (6 bases). V was clipped by 3 bases and J by 3 bases, with 17 bases between them. The CDR3 is 16 amino acids. CDR1 is SGHRS, CDR2 YFSETQ, per germline. DNA of the CDR3: TGCGCCAGCAGCTCAACGGGAGCCTCATCAACAGATACGCAGTATTTT. Protein sequence: CASSSTGASSTDTQYF.

This clone was seen just once. The chain recombines TRBV28 with TRBJ1-1; D gene unclear. V lost 3 bases to trimming and J lost 0 bases, with 5 bases between them. Germline V CDR1 and CDR2: MDHEN, SYDVKM. This CDR3 is 13 amino acids long. The CDR3 sequence: CASSFGLNTEAFF. The CDR3 nucleotides are TGTGCCAGCAGTTTTGGGCTGAACACTGAAGCTTTCTTT.

This chain links TRBV5-1 with TRBJ1-6; 9 nucleotides match TRBD1. CDR3 length: 14 amino acids. Germline V lookup: CDR1 SGHRS, CDR2 YFSETQ. Germline trimming cut 5 bases from V and 8 bases from J; bases unmatched to any gene: 5. The CDR3 DNA follows: TGCGCCAGCAGGGTGGGACAGGGTGATTCACCCCTCCACTTT. This codes for CASRVGQGDSPLHF.

This clone was picked up one time. The chain employs TRBV24-1 and TRBJ2-1; 11 bases line up with TRBD2. Germline-derived CDR1 and CDR2 are KGHDR and SFDVKD. V trimming: 3 bases; J trimming: 9 bases; junction bases outside the gene matches: 3. This CDR3 is built from 14 residues. The CDR3 DNA is TGTGCCACCAGTGATACTAGCGGGGGCTTTGAGCAGTTCTTC. Its protein product is CATSDTSGGFEQFF.

This chain joins TRBV2 and TRBJ1-2; D might be TRBD1 (6 bases). Germline values: CDR1 SNHLY, CDR2 FYNNEI. The CDR3 is made up of 16 amino acids. V lost 6 bases to trimming and J lost 8 bases, with 25 bases between them. CDR3 DNA: TGTGCCAGCAGCGTCCCTCAAGGGACATCGTCTCTAGGCTACACCTTC. It is translated as CASSVPQGTSSLGYTF.

This clone showed up just a few times. The V gene is TRBV6-5, the J gene TRBJ1-5; 8 positions agree with TRBD1. Losses at the gene ends were 6 bases for V and 2 bases for J; bases not matched to a gene: 6. The CDR3 is made up of 15 amino acids. Germline loops: CDR1 MNHEY, CDR2 SVGAGI. The CDR3: CASRGQGAGNQPQHF. In DNA form, the CDR3 reads TGTGCCAGCAGGGGGCAGGGGGCGGGCAATCAGCCCCAGCATTTT.